Given below is one TCR beta chain in context. Its antigen remains unidentified. The assay was immunoSEQ multiplex PCR, and TCRdb's table has in-frame clones only and misses some. The profile shows millions of clones, 90% to 95% of them singletons. The data stem from a study of shared clonotypes between healthy human individuals. On the study more broadly: The cohort comprised a couple of women and a few men. Their ages spanned 18 to 49 years.

Study conclusions and caveats: Clonotype sharing across four donors was observed for 4% to 6.5% of naive CD4 clonotypes. Relative to clonotypes present in all four donors, those not shared had lower generation probabilities. Sampling covered blood only; tissue repertoires likely differ.

CD45RO-negative, CCR7-positively selected cells formed the naive CD8 fraction, excluding terminally differentiated effector memory CD45RA+ cells. CDR1 and CDR2 from the germline V gene are SEHNR and FQNEAQ (reference sequence). The CDR3 spans 18 residues. The trim removed 4 bases at V and 4 bases at J, leaving 17 bases unmatched. The TCR comes from a man between 18 and 35 years old in good health. Some clones in this sample may be carry-over from other donors' samples. The sequencing input was naive CD8+ T cells from PBMCs. The chain carries TRBV7-9 and TRBJ2-3, with 7 bases fitting TRBD2. In nucleotides, the CDR3 is TGTGCCAGCAGCTCAGACTTTGAAGCGGGAATGGGGCCAGATACGCAGTATTTT. Translating it yields CASSSDFEAGMGPDTQYF.